Presented here are 7 T cell receptor beta chains from one specimen sequenced in a study of blood T cell repertoires in COVID-19. TCRdb's copy holds only in-frame clones and misses some; the assay was immunoSEQ multiplex PCR. The sample lists approximately 140,000 clones; around 84% were seen once. Material for sequencing was peripheral blood. The source is a woman of 80 years or more with acute or convalescent COVID-19.

The genes are TRBV6-5 and TRBJ2-1; possibly TRBD1 for D (6 bases). This CDR3 contains 12 residues. Looked up from germline, CDR1 is MNHEY and CDR2 is SVGAGI. Trimming stripped 8 bases from V and 1 base from J, with 6 bases between. This CDR3 is CASGTSYNEQFF. The CDR3 DNA reads as TGTGCCAGCGGGACATCCTACAATGAGCAGTTCTTC.

J is TRBJ2-2 and V is TRBV5-4, with D unresolved. In germline, CDR1 is SGHNT, CDR2 YYREEE (reference sequence). V lost 0 bases to trimming and J lost 0 bases, with 6 bases between them. The CDR3 loop spans 15 amino acids. The DNA of the CDR3 is TGTGCCAGCAGCTTGGCCCGGGCGAACACCGGGGAGCTGTTTTTT. Protein product: CASSLARANTGELFF.

The gene calls are TRBV18 and TRBJ1-2; D gene uncertain. The CDR3 has 13 amino acids. Trimming cost V 2 bases and J 7 bases, with 11 bases left between them. CDR1 is KGHSH and CDR2 is LQKENI in the germline V gene. The CDR3 reads CASSPSADFGYTF. CDR3 DNA: TGTGCCAGCTCACCATCGGCGGACTTTGGCTACACCTTC.

This rearrangement joins TRBV7-2 to TRBJ2-3; a weak D match, TRBD2 (7 bases). Germline CDR1 SGHTA, CDR2 FQGNSA. The CDR3 consists of 16 residues. The V gene lost 5 bases and the J gene lost 3 bases, with 18 bases spanning the gap. The CDR3 DNA reads as TGTGCCAGCAGCCCCCCCGGGGCGGGGGCTACAGATACGCAGTATTTT. Encoded protein: CASSPPGAGATDTQYF.

The chain has TRBV18 and TRBJ2-2; perhaps TRBD2 as D (6 bases). Between the trimmed V and J ends, which lost 2 bases and 7 bases, there was a span of 17 bases. Looked up from germline, CDR1 is KGHSH and CDR2 is LQKENI. The CDR3 is 16 residues long. Here the CDR3 DNA reads TGTGCCAGCTCACCATTAAGTTGGAGGGAAAACGGGGAGCTGTTTTTT. Amino acid sequence: CASSPLSWRENGELFF.

Only one count was recorded for this clone. The V call is TRBV9, the J call TRBJ2-7; perhaps TRBD2 as D (6 bases). Trimming took off 2 bases at V and 3 bases at J, with 15 bases between the two ends. Germline values: CDR1 SGDLS, CDR2 YYNGEE. This CDR3 spans 15 amino acids. The CDR3 sequence is CASSVTGGPGYEQYF. CDR3 nucleotides: TGTGCCAGCAGCGTCACAGGAGGGCCTGGCTACGAGCAGTACTTC.

The J gene is TRBJ1-6, the V gene TRBV9; D is perhaps TRBD1 (6 bases). This CDR3 is built from 15 residues. Germline V gene lookup returns CDR1 SGDLS and CDR2 YYNGEE. Deletions cut 3 bases from V and 6 bases from J, with 13 bases between. CDR3: CASSAQGSTNSPLHF. The CDR3 DNA reads as TGTGCCAGCAGCGCTCAGGGGAGTACTAATTCACCCCTCCACTTT.